The next 19 T cell receptor beta chains were all read from a single sample in a study of long-term antiretroviral therapy in people with HIV. Runs used v3.0 of the immunoSEQ assay and were done at survey level. The repertoire was sequenced with immunoSEQ multiplex PCR; TCRdb's copy has only in-frame clones and lacks some. The sample contains 20,000 to 25,000 clones, around 80% of which appear only once. The sample consisted of unsorted PBMCs, taken 1.2 years after starting antiretroviral therapy. The receptors were gathered from a woman aged 40 to 49 with HIV.

The chain combines TRBV6-1 with TRBJ1-2, with D unclear. Trimming pared 0 bases from V and 4 bases from J, leaving 9 bases between. The germline gives CDR1 MNHNS, CDR2 SASEGT. This CDR3 has 14 residues. The CDR3 here is CASSEATVGYGYTF. CDR3 bases: TGTGCCAGCAGTGAAGCTACGGTGGGCTATGGCTACACCTTC.

The chain carries TRBV15 and TRBJ2-7; 7 bases fit TRBD1. The CDR3 length is 18 residues. Germline CDR1 reads LNHNV; CDR2 reads YYDKDF (reference sequence). Trimming at V came to 0 bases and at J to 6 bases, leaving 17 bases not matched to a gene. CDR3 DNA sequence: TGTGCCACCAGCAGAGATTCTTTTCTTGGTGACAGGGTTTCCGAGCAGTACTTC. The encoded protein is CATSRDSFLGDRVSEQYF. Using reference TRBV15 and TRBJ2-7 for the parts outside the CDR3, the full variable domain is DAMVIQNPRYQVTQFGKPVTLSCSQTLNHNVMYWYQQKSSQAPKLLFHYYDKDFNNEADTPDNFQSRRPNTSFCFLDIRSPGLGDTAMYLCATSRDSFLGDRVSEQYFGPGTRLTVT.

This rearrangement joins TRBV11-2 to TRBJ1-6; D is unclear. V was clipped by 3 bases and J by 3 bases, with 6 bases between them. Germline V gives CDR1 SGHAT, CDR2 FQNNGV. The CDR3 length is 14 residues. CDR3 sequence reads: CASSFSIYNSPLHF. The CDR3 DNA is TGTGCCAGCAGCTTTAGTATCTATAATTCACCCCTCCACTTT.

V gene TRBV18 combines with J gene TRBJ2-3; D gene ambiguous. The CDR3 consists of 12 residues. Between the trimmed V and J ends, which lost 3 bases and 7 bases, there was a span of 8 bases. Per the germline V gene, CDR1 is KGHSH and CDR2 is LQKENI. For the CDR3, the DNA is TGTGCCAGCTCACCTGACGGAAATACGCAGTATTTT. This encodes CASSPDGNTQYF. Supplemented by reference TRBV18 and TRBJ2-3, the full variable domain reads NAGVMQNPRHLVRRRGQEARLRCSPMKGHSHVYWYRQLPEEGLKFMVYLQKENIIDESGMPKERFSAEFPKEGPSILRIQQVVRGDSAAYFCASSPDGNTQYFGPGTRLTVL.

V and J are TRBV6-1 and TRBJ2-7, with unresolved D. This CDR3 comprises 13 residues. Trimming removed 0 bases from V and 3 bases from J, with 6 bases in between. Germline CDR1 is MNHNS and CDR2 is SASEGT. The CDR3 spells CASSEAPSYEQYF. The CDR3 region has the DNA TGTGCCAGCAGTGAAGCGCCCAGCTACGAGCAGTACTTC.

The gene calls are TRBV10-3 and TRBJ2-1, with D possibly matching TRBD1 (5 bases). Germline values: CDR1 ENHRY, CDR2 SYGVKD. V was clipped by 4 bases and J by 4 bases, with 14 bases between them. This CDR3 has 15 residues. The CDR3 region is CAISALGAVYNEQFF. The DNA for the CDR3 is TGTGCCATCAGTGCGTTAGGGGCCGTTTACAATGAGCAGTTCTTC.

DNA for the CDR3: TGTGCCAGCAGCTGGGGGCGGGTTTCTGACGAGCAGTACTTC. This sequence encodes CASSWGRVSDEQYF. J is TRBJ2-7 and V is TRBV11-2; possibly TRBD1 for D (6 bases). The CDR3 has 14 residues. CDR1 and CDR2 (germline): SGHAT, FQNNGV. V was shortened by 4 bases and J by 5 bases, with 15 bases between the two germline ends.

The V call is TRBV2, the J call TRBJ1-2; 7 bases map to TRBD1. Germline V gene sequence: CDR1 SNHLY, CDR2 FYNNEI. The CDR3 has 20 residues. After removal of 7 bases from V and 8 bases from J, the junction contained 31 bases not matched to a gene. CDR3 protein: CASKEDLAGDSPFLSRGYTF. Written as DNA, the CDR3 is TGTGCCAGCAAAGAAGACCTGGCCGGGGACAGTCCCTTTCTGTCTAGAGGCTACACCTTC.

In this sample, this clone turned up a few times. This rearrangement joins TRBV30 to TRBJ2-2, with 10 positions matching TRBD2. Germline V lookup: CDR1 GTSNPN, CDR2 SVGIG (reference sequence). This CDR3 is built from 13 residues. Germline trimming cut 7 bases from V and 6 bases from J; bases unmatched to any gene: 5. CDR3 nucleotides: TGTGCCTTCGGGACTAGCGATTCCGGGGAGCTGTTTTTT. This gives the protein CAFGTSDSGELFF.

J is TRBJ2-3 and V is TRBV15; 12 bases agree with TRBD2. CDR1 is LNHNV, CDR2 YYDKDF, per germline (reference sequence). This CDR3 is built from 16 residues. V lost 2 bases to trimming and J lost 2 bases; unmatched junction nucleotides: 2. Here the CDR3 reads CATSRRTSGNTDTQYF. The CDR3 bases are TGTGCCACCAGCAGAAGGACTAGCGGGAACACAGATACGCAGTATTTT. The variable domain in full, with the rest retrieved from reference TRBV15 and TRBJ2-3, is DAMVIQNPRYQVTQFGKPVTLSCSQTLNHNVMYWYQQKSSQAPKLLFHYYDKDFNNEADTPDNFQSRRPNTSFCFLDIRSPGLGDTAMYLCATSRRTSGNTDTQYFGPGTRLTVL.

The chain has TRBV13 and TRBJ2-4, with 9 positions matching TRBD2. Germline CDR1 reads PRHDT; CDR2 reads FYEKMQ (reference sequence). This CDR3 is 15 amino acids long. After removal of 3 bases from V and 9 bases from J, the junction contained 9 bases not matched to a gene. CDR3 DNA: TGTGCCAGCAGCTTGGAGGGGACAGCGGGAGGCATTCAGTACTTC. Translating gives CASSLEGTAGGIQYF.

This chain links TRBV4-3 with TRBJ1-4; D unclear. The CDR3 is 13 amino acids. Per germline, CDR1 LGHNA and CDR2 YSLEER. V dropped 1 base and J dropped 8 bases, with 8 bases sitting between them. The CDR3 region is CASSQVAREKLFF. CDR3 nucleotides: TGCGCCAGCAGCCAAGTTGCAAGGGAAAAACTGTTTTTT.

V is TRBV2 and J is TRBJ2-7, with 7 bases that match TRBD1. In germline, CDR1 is SNHLY, CDR2 FYNNEI. The V gene end was trimmed by 11 bases and the J gene end by 1 base; junction bases not matched to a gene: 8. The CDR3 is 13 amino acids. CDR3 DNA: TGTGCCGGACAGGCCTCTTTGTCCTACGAGCAGTACTTC. Encoded protein: CAGQASLSYEQYF.

The chain combines TRBV6-5 with TRBJ1-6; TRBD1 aligns across 7 bases. Germline V gene sequence: CDR1 MNHEY, CDR2 SVGAGI. The length of the CDR3 is 14 residues. J was trimmed by 9 bases and V by 2 bases; bases with no gene match: 4. The CDR3 loop reads CASSYRGGASPLHF. Here the CDR3 DNA reads TGTGCCAGCAGTTACAGAGGGGGCGCTTCACCCCTCCACTTT.

J is TRBJ1-1 and V is TRBV18; D uncertain. CDR3 size: 14 residues. Germline CDR1 KGHSH, CDR2 LQKENI. Trimming shortened V by 0 bases and J by 0 bases, and 5 bases separated the two germline ends. The DNA for the CDR3 is TGTGCCAGCTCACCACCGGTAGTGAACACTGAAGCTTTCTTT. This codes for CASSPPVVNTEAFF.

Regarding this clone: Other DNA sequences within the sample encode an identical CDR3. The CDR3 DNA sequence: TGCAGCGCGACAAGAATGAACACTGAAGCTTTCTTT. Translated, it gives CSATRMNTEAFF. The chain is built from TRBV29-1 and TRBJ1-1; no clear D. This CDR3 comprises 12 residues. With 7 bases removed from V and 0 bases from J, the gap between germline ends came to 9 bases. Germline CDR1 and CDR2: SQVTM and ANQGSEA.

The CDR3 bases are TGTGCCAGCAGTTCCTTCCTTCAGGGGTTGGAGACCCAGTACTTC. Amino acids: CASSSFLQGLETQYF. The V call is TRBV27, the J call TRBJ2-5; D may be TRBD1 (6 bases). Deletions cut 4 bases from V and 5 bases from J, with 17 bases between. The CDR3 runs to 15 residues. Germline V gives CDR1 MNHEY, CDR2 SMNVEV (reference sequence).

V gene TRBV19 combines with J gene TRBJ2-7; 8 bases align to TRBD2. The CDR3 extends over 16 amino acids. J lost 3 bases, V lost 1 base, and 8 bases had no gene match. CDR1 and CDR2 (germline): LNHDA, SQIVND (reference sequence). The CDR3 loop is CASSIGSAGDLYEQYF. CDR3 nucleotides: TGTGCCAGTAGTATAGGGTCAGCGGGGGATCTCTACGAGCAGTACTTC.

This chain uses TRBV5-1 with TRBJ2-5; TRBD1 aligns across 7 bases. The CDR3 covers 14 residues. Germline V gene lookup returns CDR1 SGHRS and CDR2 YFSETQ. The ends lost 4 bases at V and 2 bases at J; junction bases unmatched: 5. The CDR3 here is CASSKLDRQETQYF. In nucleotides, the CDR3 is TGCGCCAGCAGCAAGCTGGACAGGCAAGAGACCCAGTACTTC.